The 16 T cell receptor beta chains below were found in one sample sequenced in a study of cytomegalovirus exposure and HLA in healthy donors. 13 Jbeta primers and 60 Vbeta primers were used for the PCR. The protocol was immunoSEQ multiplex PCR, while the TCRdb copy is restricted to in-frame clones and leaves out a portion. The sample yields 90,000 to 100,000 clones, approximately 77% seen once. The sequenced material came from PBMCs. These receptor sequences come from a female donor in good health and CMV-seronegative.

The rearrangement links TRBV4-3 to TRBJ2-2, with 8 bases that match TRBD2. Trimming at V came to 2 bases and at J to 1 base, leaving 6 bases not matched to a gene. The CDR3 contains 17 residues. Looked up from germline, CDR1 is LGHNA and CDR2 is YSLEER. As DNA, the CDR3 is TGCGCCAGCAGCCAATCGGGGGGGCGCAGGAACACCGGGGAGCTGTTTTTT. Encoded protein: CASSQSGGRRNTGELFF.

This clone has only one observation. The CDR3 sequence: CASSPGGTSGEQYF. CDR3 sequence (DNA): TGCGCCAGCAGCCCCGGAGGGACTAGTGGCGAGCAGTACTTC. The chain uses TRBV5-1 and TRBJ2-7, with 8 bases aligning to TRBD2. The trim removed 4 bases at V and 6 bases at J, leaving 9 bases unmatched. This CDR3 spans 14 amino acids. The V gene's germline CDR1 is SGHRS and CDR2 YFSETQ.

The rearrangement links TRBV4-2 to TRBJ1-2; D possibly corresponds to TRBD1 (5 bases). The V gene lost 4 bases and the J gene lost 5 bases, with 23 bases spanning the gap. Germline V lookup: CDR1 LGHNA, CDR2 YNFKEQ. The CDR3 extends over 17 amino acids. CDR3 nucleotide sequence: TGTGCCAGCAGCCCGACCCCCGGTGGGGCGGCATTTTATGGCTACACCTTC. Protein product: CASSPTPGGAAFYGYTF.

This chain links TRBV7-2 with TRBJ2-1, with TRBD2 identical over 7 bases. Germline CDR1 reads SGHTA; CDR2 reads FQGNSA. The length of the CDR3 is 16 residues. V was clipped by 5 bases and J by 6 bases; unmatched bases: 13. The CDR3 is CASSPSGTTRTNEQFF. The DNA of the CDR3 is TGTGCCAGCAGCCCCTCCGGGACTACGAGGACCAATGAGCAGTTCTTC.

This chain links TRBV19 with TRBJ1-5; TRBD1 aligns across 8 bases. The germline gives CDR1 LNHDA, CDR2 SQIVND (reference sequence). This CDR3 spans 13 amino acids. J gave up 2 bases and V 6 bases, and 0 bases lay outside the gene matches. The DNA of the CDR3 is TGTGCCAGTAGGGACAGGGGCAATCAGCCCCAGCATTTT. Translated: CASRDRGNQPQHF.

This clone was detected once. The CDR3 DNA sequence: TGTGCCAGCAGCCGGGGACTAGCGGGAGCGGGGGATGAGACCCAGTACTTC. Residues: CASSRGLAGAGDETQYF. The chain couples TRBV7-6 to TRBJ2-5; 14 positions match TRBD2. V was clipped by 5 bases and J by 5 bases; unmatched bases: 10. Germline V CDR1 and CDR2: SGHVS, FNYEAQ. There are 17 residues in the CDR3.

The rearrangement uses TRBV9 and TRBJ1-1; TRBD1 aligns across 9 bases. This CDR3 region has 15 residues. The trim removed 2 bases at V and 3 bases at J, leaving 5 bases unmatched. Germline V CDR1 and CDR2: SGDLS, YYNGEE. CDR3 sequence reads: CASSVETGGYTEAFF. DNA for the CDR3: TGTGCCAGCAGCGTCGAAACAGGGGGCTACACTGAAGCTTTCTTT.

This chain uses TRBV6-5 with TRBJ1-2, with D possibly matching TRBD1 (6 bases). The CDR3 extends over 14 amino acids. V lost 5 bases and J 10 bases, leaving 20 bases between the germline ends. CDR1 MNHEY and CDR2 SVGAGI come from the germline V gene. Written as DNA, the CDR3 is TGTGCCAGCAGTCCCCCGACCCACGAGGGGGACTACACCTTC. It codes for CASSPPTHEGDYTF.

This clone was seen a handful of times. This chain joins TRBV2 and TRBJ1-2; 9 positions agree with TRBD1. The CDR3 is 16 residues long. The junction had 11 bases not matched to a gene; V was cut back by 3 bases and J by 6 bases. Germline assignment: CDR1 SNHLY and CDR2 FYNNEI. CDR3 region: CASSDWRDRVKDGYTF. The CDR3, as DNA: TGTGCCAGCAGTGACTGGCGGGACAGGGTGAAGGATGGCTACACCTTC.

This CDR3 is CATSRSGTSGANVLTF. CDR3 DNA: TGTGCCACCAGCAGATCCGGGACATCTGGGGCCAACGTCCTGACTTTC. The chain joins TRBV15 to TRBJ2-6; D is perhaps TRBD1 (6 bases). Between the trimmed V and J ends, which lost 2 bases and 1 base, there was a span of 9 bases. The length of the CDR3 is 16 residues. Germline V lookup: CDR1 LNHNV, CDR2 YYDKDF (reference sequence).

This rearrangement joins TRBV6-6 to TRBJ1-1; a weak D match, TRBD1 (5 bases). Trimming took 5 bases from V and 4 from J, leaving 14 bases between them. The CDR3 totals 14 residues. Germline V gives CDR1 MNHNY, CDR2 SVGAGI (reference sequence). The CDR3 here is CASSPSSGVTEAFF. The CDR3, as DNA: TGTGCCAGCAGTCCGTCCTCGGGGGTCACTGAAGCTTTCTTT.

This clone has a single count. V usage is TRBV2 and J usage is TRBJ2-1; 9 nucleotides line up with TRBD1. V trimming: 10 bases; J trimming: 8 bases; junction bases outside the gene matches: 9. This CDR3 contains 13 residues. Germline values: CDR1 SNHLY, CDR2 FYNNEI. CDR3 bases: TGTGCCACCTTACGGGACAGGGCGGATGAGCAGTTCTTC. The encoded protein is CATLRDRADEQFF. Filled out from reference TRBV2 and TRBJ2-1, the complete variable domain reads EPEVTQTPSHQVTQMGQEVILRCVPISNHLYFYWYRQILGQKVEFLVSFYNNEISEKSEIFDDQFSVERPDGSNFTLKIRSTKLEDSAMYFCATLRDRADEQFFGPGTRLTVL.

V usage is TRBV4-1 and J usage is TRBJ1-4; D gene unclear. Germline values: CDR1 MGHRA, CDR2 YSYEKL. The CDR3 extends over 14 amino acids. With 4 bases removed from V and 3 bases from J, the gap between germline ends came to 9 bases. Written as DNA, the CDR3 is TGCGCCAGCAGCCTGTTGGCTGCTAATGAAAAACTGTTTTTT. Translation: CASSLLAANEKLFF.

V is TRBV5-1 and J is TRBJ2-1, with 8 nucleotides matching TRBD1. This CDR3 region has 14 residues. Per the germline V gene, CDR1 is SGHRS and CDR2 is YFSETQ. The V segment lost 4 bases and the J segment 7 bases; nucleotides outside the gene matches: 7. DNA of the CDR3: TGCGCCAGCAGCGAGACAGGGGATTTTAATGAGCAGTTCTTC. Its translation is CASSETGDFNEQFF.

This clone was counted a single time. This chain connects TRBV5-4 to TRBJ2-1, with 8 nucleotides matching TRBD2. This CDR3 region has 15 residues. Looked up from germline, CDR1 is SGHNT and CDR2 is YYREEE (reference sequence). Unmatched junction bases numbered 6, after V lost 0 bases and J lost 7 bases. The CDR3 reads CASSLVAGGRNEQFF. The CDR3 nucleotides are TGTGCCAGCAGCTTGGTGGCGGGGGGCCGGAATGAGCAGTTCTTC.

This sequence joins TRBV6-5 and TRBJ1-1; the D is unclear. The V gene's germline CDR1 is MNHEY and CDR2 SVGAGI. The V and J ends lost 6 bases and 3 bases respectively, with 5 bases between them. The CDR3 is 11 amino acids. Here the CDR3 DNA reads TGTGCCAGCAGCCTTTACACTGAAGCTTTCTTT. Its translation: CASSLYTEAFF.